This T cell receptor beta chain was identified during a study of T cell changes during pregnancy in multiple sclerosis. TCRdb keeps only in-frame clones here, not all; method: immunoSEQ multiplex PCR. This table holds around 59,000 clones, around nine tenths found once. The germline V gene has CDR1 WSHSY and CDR2 SAAADI. The CDR3 spans 19 residues. V dropped 5 bases and J dropped 6; count of bases not matched to a gene: 20. The sequence came from a female donor in good health, enrolled as a control in a pregnancy study. The rearrangement uses TRBV10-2 and TRBJ2-3; 10 bases agree with TRBD2. The source material was peripheral blood, sampled in the third trimester of pregnancy. For the CDR3, the DNA is TGCGCCAGCAGTATGAGCGGGAGGGCCAAATGGGGCTCTGTCGATACGCAGTATTTT. Protein sequence: CASSMSGRAKWGSVDTQYF.